This T cell receptor beta chain was recovered during a study of blood T cell repertoires in COVID-19. Turning to the study itself: Researchers got acute and convalescent COVID-19 samples from the United States, Italy and Spain. Sample material is recorded as cDNA or gDNA derived from T cells, B-cell-depleted T cells, or PBMCs.

In the original workflow: It was from reference gene primer amplification that nucleated cell counts were estimated. The table came from immunoSEQ multiplex PCR; TCRdb's copy has only in-frame clones and leaves some out. V and J calls plus clone size are reproduced from that table; the DNA served to infer D and trimming. The sample holds approximately 75,000 clones, around 67% seen once. Germline V gene lookup returns CDR1 KGHDR and CDR2 SFDVKD. V lost 5 bases and J lost 2, with 9 bases in between. The CDR3 spans 14 residues. This sequence was found in a human donor with acute or convalescent COVID-19. The donor label of this sample is uncertain. The chain has TRBV24-1 and TRBJ1-5, with D uncertain. Material: peripheral blood. CDR3 protein: CATSAGVGNQPQHF. CDR3 bases: TGTGCCACCAGTGCCGGAGTGGGCAATCAGCCCCAGCATTTT.